The source of this TCR beta chain is a study of T cell repertoires in cytomegalovirus infection. In its sample, this clonotype was seen a few times. Its matching antigen is unknown. Study conclusions and caveats: In two of eight donors, the top clonotype was HLA-C-restricted CMV-specific.

The CDR3 consists of 15 residues. The V end lost 2 bases, the J end lost 4 bases, and 15 bases lay between the germline ends. Germline CDR1 is MNHEY and CDR2 is SVGEGT. Each CDR3 protein is one row after TCRdb ran MiXCR on the reads. Here the sample spans approximately 500,000 distinct CDR3 sequences, more than 15% being singletons. Sequencing was performed on CD8+ T cells from PBMCs. The clonotype was recovered from a human donor in good health (CMV status not recorded). Some clones in this sample may be carry-over from other donors' samples. The V and J genes are TRBV6-2 or TRBV6-3 and TRBJ2-7; a weak D match, TRBD1 (6 bases). CDR3 sequence reads: CASSYTPGTTYEQYF. In DNA, the CDR3 is TGTGCCAGCAGTTACACCCCCGGGACAACTTACGAGCAGTACTTC.